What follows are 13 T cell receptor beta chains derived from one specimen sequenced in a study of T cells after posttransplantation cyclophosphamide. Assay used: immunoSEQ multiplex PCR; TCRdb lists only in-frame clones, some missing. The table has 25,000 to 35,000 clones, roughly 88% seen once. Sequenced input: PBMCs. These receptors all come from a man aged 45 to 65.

CDR3 nucleotide sequence: TGTGCCAGCAGTTACAGGACAGGGGGCTTCTACGAGCAGTACTTC. This encodes CASSYRTGGFYEQYF. V is TRBV6-5 and J is TRBJ2-5; 11 nucleotides align to TRBD1. The J call may be faulty, since TRBJ2-7 better matches the DNA end. This CDR3 has 15 residues. From germline, CDR1 is MNHEY and CDR2 SVGAGI.

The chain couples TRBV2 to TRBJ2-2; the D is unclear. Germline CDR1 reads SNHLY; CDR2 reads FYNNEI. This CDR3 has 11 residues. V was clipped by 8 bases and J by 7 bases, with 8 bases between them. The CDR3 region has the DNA TGTGCCAGCCAGTCGTACGGGGAGCTGTTTTTT. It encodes CASQSYGELFF. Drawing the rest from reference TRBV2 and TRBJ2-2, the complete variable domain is EPEVTQTPSHQVTQMGQEVILRCVPISNHLYFYWYRQILGQKVEFLVSFYNNEISEKSEIFDDQFSVERPDGSNFTLKIRSTKLEDSAMYFCASQSYGELFFGEGSRLTVL.

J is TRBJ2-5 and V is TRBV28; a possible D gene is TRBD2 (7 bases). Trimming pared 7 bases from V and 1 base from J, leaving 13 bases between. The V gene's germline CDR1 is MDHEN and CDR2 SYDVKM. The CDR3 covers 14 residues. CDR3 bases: TGTGCCAGCAACGAGAGGGGGGGCCAAGAGACCCAGTACTTC. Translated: CASNERGGQETQYF.

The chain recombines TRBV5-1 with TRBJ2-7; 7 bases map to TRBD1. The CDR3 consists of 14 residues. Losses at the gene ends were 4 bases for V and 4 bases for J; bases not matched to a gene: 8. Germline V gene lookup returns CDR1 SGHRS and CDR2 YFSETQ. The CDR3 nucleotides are TGCGCCAGCAGCGTTACAGGGGCCCCTTACGAGCAGTACTTC. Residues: CASSVTGAPYEQYF.

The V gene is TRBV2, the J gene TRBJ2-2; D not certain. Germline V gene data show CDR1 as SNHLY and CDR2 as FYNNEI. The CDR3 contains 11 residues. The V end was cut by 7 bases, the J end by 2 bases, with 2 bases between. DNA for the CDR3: TGTGCCAGCACAAACACCGGGGAGCTGTTTTTT. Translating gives CASTNTGELFF.

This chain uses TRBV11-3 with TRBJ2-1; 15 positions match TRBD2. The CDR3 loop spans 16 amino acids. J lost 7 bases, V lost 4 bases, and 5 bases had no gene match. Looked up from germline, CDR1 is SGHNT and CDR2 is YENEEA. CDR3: CASSSGLAGGDNEQFF. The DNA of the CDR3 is TGTGCCAGCAGCTCCGGACTAGCGGGGGGGGATAATGAGCAGTTCTTC.

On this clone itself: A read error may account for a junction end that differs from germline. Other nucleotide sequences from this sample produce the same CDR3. CDR3 amino acids: CASSEALGGTNTEAFF. For the CDR3, the DNA is TGCGCCAGCAGTGAAGCGCTCGGCGGGACGAACACTGAAGCTTTCTTT. This rearrangement joins TRBV2 to TRBJ1-1; a possible D gene is TRBD1 (5 bases). Germline values: CDR1 SNHLY, CDR2 FYNNEI. CDR3 length: 16 residues.

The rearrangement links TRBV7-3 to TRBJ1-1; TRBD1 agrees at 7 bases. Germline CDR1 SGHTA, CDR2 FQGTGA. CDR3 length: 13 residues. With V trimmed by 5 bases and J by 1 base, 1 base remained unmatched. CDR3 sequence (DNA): TGTGCCAGCAGCCGACAGGGGAACACTGAAGCTTTCTTT. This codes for CASSRQGNTEAFF.

CDR3 nucleotides: TGTGCCAGCGGGCCGCAGGGAGGGAATGAAAAACTGTTTTTT. Its protein product is CASGPQGGNEKLFF. V is TRBV2 and J is TRBJ1-4; TRBD1 might be the D (5 bases). Germline values: CDR1 SNHLY, CDR2 FYNNEI. With 8 bases removed from V and 5 bases from J, the gap between germline ends came to 15 bases. The CDR3 has 14 amino acids.

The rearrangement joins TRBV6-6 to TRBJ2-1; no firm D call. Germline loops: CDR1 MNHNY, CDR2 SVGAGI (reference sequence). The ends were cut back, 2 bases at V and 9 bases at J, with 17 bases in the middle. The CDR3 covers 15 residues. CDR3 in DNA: TGTGCCAGCAGTTACGGTTTAGCTTTTTCGGGTGAGCAGTTCTTC. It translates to CASSYGLAFSGEQFF.

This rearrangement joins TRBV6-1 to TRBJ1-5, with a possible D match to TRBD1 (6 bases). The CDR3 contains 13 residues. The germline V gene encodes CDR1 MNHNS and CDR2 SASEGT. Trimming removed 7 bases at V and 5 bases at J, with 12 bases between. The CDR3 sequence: CASNRDRDQPQHF. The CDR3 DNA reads TGTGCCAGCAACAGGGATAGAGATCAGCCCCAGCATTTT.

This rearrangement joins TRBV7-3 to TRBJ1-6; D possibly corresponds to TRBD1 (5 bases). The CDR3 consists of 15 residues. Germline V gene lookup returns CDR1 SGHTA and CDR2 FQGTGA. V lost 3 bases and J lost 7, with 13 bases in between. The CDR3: CASSFSQGSNSPLHF. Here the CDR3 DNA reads TGTGCCAGCAGCTTCTCTCAGGGCTCCAATTCACCCCTCCACTTT.

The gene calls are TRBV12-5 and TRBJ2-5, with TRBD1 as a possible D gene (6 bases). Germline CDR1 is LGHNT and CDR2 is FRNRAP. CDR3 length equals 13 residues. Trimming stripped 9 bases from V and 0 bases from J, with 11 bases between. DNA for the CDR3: TGTGCTAGCGTAGGACAGAACCAAGAGACCCAGTACTTC. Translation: CASVGQNQETQYF.